This T cell receptor (beta chain) is from a study of technical replicates of blood from several donors. Germline lookup yields CDR1 SGHDT and CDR2 YYEEEE. CDR3 length: 14 residues. The junction had 5 bases not matched to a gene; V was cut back by 4 bases and J by 7 bases. In its sample, this clone was seen once. Method: immunoSEQ multiplex PCR; TCRdb's copy keeps in-frame clones and lacks some. The sample consists of about 62,000 clones, over 75% of them appearing once. Sequencing was done on a sample of PBMCs. The TCR was taken from a human donor in good health. Some clones in this sample may be carry-over from other donors' samples. The V gene is TRBV5-6, the J gene TRBJ1-6, with 7 nucleotides matching TRBD1. The CDR3 region has the DNA TGTGCCAGCAGCATCAGACAGGGCAATTCACCCCTCCACTTT. Amino acids: CASSIRQGNSPLHF.